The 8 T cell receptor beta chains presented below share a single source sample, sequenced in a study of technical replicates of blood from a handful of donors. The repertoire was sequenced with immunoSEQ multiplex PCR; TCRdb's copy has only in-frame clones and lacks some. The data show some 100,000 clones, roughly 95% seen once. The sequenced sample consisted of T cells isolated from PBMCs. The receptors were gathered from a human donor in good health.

The CDR3: CASSGLALTGELFF. DNA of the CDR3: TGTGCCAGTTCGGGACTAGCACTCACCGGGGAGCTGTTTTTT. The chain joins TRBV27 to TRBJ2-2, with TRBD2 matching 9 bases. Germline CDR1 reads MNHEY; CDR2 reads SMNVEV (reference sequence). After removal of 9 bases from V and 4 bases from J, the junction contained 6 bases not matched to a gene. This CDR3 is 14 amino acids long.

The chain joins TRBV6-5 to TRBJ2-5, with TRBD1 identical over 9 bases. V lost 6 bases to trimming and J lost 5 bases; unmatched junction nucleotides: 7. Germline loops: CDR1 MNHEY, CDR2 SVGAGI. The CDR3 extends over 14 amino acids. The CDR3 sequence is CASSPGQGRETQYF. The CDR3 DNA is TGTGCCAGCAGCCCCGGACAGGGGAGGGAGACCCAGTACTTC.

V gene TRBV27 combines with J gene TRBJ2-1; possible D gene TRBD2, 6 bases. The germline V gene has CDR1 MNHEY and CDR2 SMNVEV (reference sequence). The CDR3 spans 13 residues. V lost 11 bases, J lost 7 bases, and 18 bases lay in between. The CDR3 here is CAVGVGGFNEQFF. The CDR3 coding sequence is TGTGCCGTAGGGGTGGGGGGATTTAATGAGCAGTTCTTC.

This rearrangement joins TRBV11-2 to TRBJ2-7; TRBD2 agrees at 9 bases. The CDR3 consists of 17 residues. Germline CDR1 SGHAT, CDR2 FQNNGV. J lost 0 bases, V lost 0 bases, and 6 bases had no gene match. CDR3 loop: CASSLDRAGGRSYEQYF. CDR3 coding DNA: TGTGCCAGCAGCTTAGATCGGGCGGGAGGGCGCTCCTACGAGCAGTACTTC. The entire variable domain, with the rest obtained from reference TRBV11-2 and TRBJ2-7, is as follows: EAGVAQSPRYKIIEKRQSVAFWCNPISGHATLYWYQQILGQGPKLLIQFQNNGVVDDSQLPKDRFSAERLKGVDSTLKIQPAKLEDSAVYLCASSLDRAGGRSYEQYFGPGTRLTVT.

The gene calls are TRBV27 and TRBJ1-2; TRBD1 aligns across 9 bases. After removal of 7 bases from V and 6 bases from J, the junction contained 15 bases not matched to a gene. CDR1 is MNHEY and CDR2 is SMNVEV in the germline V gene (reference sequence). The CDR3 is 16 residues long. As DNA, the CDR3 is TGTGCCAGCAATCCGGGACAGGGCCTTACACGTGATGGCTACACCTTC. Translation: CASNPGQGLTRDGYTF.

The CDR3 DNA sequence: TGTGCCAGCAGCGGACAGGGGGGTCAGCCCCAGCATTTT. This sequence encodes CASSGQGGQPQHF. This chain connects TRBV2 to TRBJ1-5, with 10 bases matching TRBD1. This CDR3 is built from 13 residues. With V trimmed by 6 bases and J by 6 bases, 2 bases remained unmatched. Germline V gene lookup returns CDR1 SNHLY and CDR2 FYNNEI.

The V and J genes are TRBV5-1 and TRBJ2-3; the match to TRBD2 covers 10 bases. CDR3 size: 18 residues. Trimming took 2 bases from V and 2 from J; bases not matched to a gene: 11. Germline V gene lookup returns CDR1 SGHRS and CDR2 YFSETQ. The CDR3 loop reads CASSFLAGAVDSTDTQYF. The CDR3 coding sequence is TGCGCCAGCAGCTTTCTAGCGGGGGCCGTTGATTCCACAGATACGCAGTATTTT.

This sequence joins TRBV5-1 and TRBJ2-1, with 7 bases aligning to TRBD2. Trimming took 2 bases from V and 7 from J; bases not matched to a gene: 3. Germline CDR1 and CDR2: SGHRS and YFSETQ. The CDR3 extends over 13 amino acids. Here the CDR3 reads CASSLGRGNEQFF. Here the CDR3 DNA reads TGCGCCAGCAGCTTAGGGAGGGGTAATGAGCAGTTCTTC.